The 27 T cell receptor beta chains below were found in one sample sequenced in a study of blood T cell repertoires in COVID-19. Produced via immunoSEQ multiplex PCR; TCRdb's table is partial and in-frame only. Of 70,000 to 95,000 clones in the sample, approximately 86% were seen once. Sequences were obtained from peripheral blood. The source is a woman aged 80 or over with acute or convalescent COVID-19.

The chain couples TRBV5-1 to TRBJ2-1; TRBD2 matches at 16 bases. The ends lost 4 bases at V and 6 bases at J; junction bases unmatched: 4. The CDR3 is made up of 16 amino acids. Germline V gives CDR1 SGHRS, CDR2 YFSETQ. CDR3 sequence reads: CASSPGLAGGPNEQFF. The DNA for the CDR3 is TGCGCCAGCAGCCCGGGACTAGCGGGAGGGCCCAATGAGCAGTTCTTC.

The rearrangement uses TRBV5-6 and TRBJ2-3; 8 bases agree with TRBD1. The CDR3 covers 16 residues. Trimming at V came to 0 bases and at J to 6 bases, leaving 9 bases not matched to a gene. CDR1 and CDR2 (germline): SGHDT, YYEEEE. The CDR3 DNA sequence: TGTGCCAGCAGCTTGGGGCAGGGGGCGAAGGTGGATACGCAGTATTTT. Its translation is CASSLGQGAKVDTQYF. The entire variable domain, with the rest obtained from reference TRBV5-6 and TRBJ2-3, is as follows: DAGVTQSPTHLIKTRGQQVTLRCSPKSGHDTVSWYQQALGQGPQFIFQYYEEEERQRGNFPDRFSGHQFPNYSSELNVNALLLGDSALYLCASSLGQGAKVDTQYFGPGTRLTVL.

The rearrangement joins TRBV30 to TRBJ1-5, with D perhaps TRBD1 (5 bases). Germline V CDR1 and CDR2: GTSNPN, SVGIG (reference sequence). This CDR3 has 14 residues. The germline V and J ends were trimmed by 5 bases and 1 base, with 12 bases remaining between them. The CDR3 loop is CAWSGAGSNQPQHF. The DNA for the CDR3 is TGTGCCTGGTCTGGGGCAGGGAGCAATCAGCCCCAGCATTTT.

This sequence joins TRBV5-1 and TRBJ1-2; 8 bases align to TRBD1. Germline V gene data show CDR1 as SGHRS and CDR2 as YFSETQ. This CDR3 comprises 13 residues. V was clipped by 7 bases and J by 4 bases; unmatched bases: 6. In DNA, the CDR3 is TGCGCCAGCGGTTTACAGGGGGGCTATGGCTACACCTTC. Amino acid sequence: CASGLQGGYGYTF. The full variable domain, completed using reference TRBV5-1 and TRBJ1-2, is KAGVTQTPRYLIKTRGQQVTLSCSPISGHRSVSWYQQTPGQGLQFLFEYFSETQRNKGNFPGRFSGRQFSNSRSEMNVSTLELGDSALYLCASGLQGGYGYTFGSGTRLTVV.

This clone was found a few times. This rearrangement joins TRBV25-1 to TRBJ2-2; a possible D gene is TRBD2 (5 bases). The CDR3 extends over 15 amino acids. Per germline, CDR1 MGHDK and CDR2 SYGVNS. The germline V and J ends were trimmed by 8 bases and 4 bases, with 17 bases remaining between them. The CDR3 nucleotides are TGTGCCAGCTCTATTTACGGGGTATCCACCGGGGAGCTGTTTTTT. Its protein product is CASSIYGVSTGELFF.

The gene calls are TRBV25-1 and TRBJ2-5; TRBD2 is a possible D gene (6 bases). The CDR3 sequence is 13 residues long. Looked up from germline, CDR1 is MGHDK and CDR2 is SYGVNS. V lost 5 bases and J 2 bases, leaving 9 bases between the germline ends. CDR3: CASSYAGQETQYF. In nucleotides, the CDR3 is TGTGCCAGCAGTTATGCGGGGCAAGAGACCCAGTACTTC.

The V and J genes are TRBV5-4 and TRBJ2-2; the match to TRBD2 covers 7 bases. Germline-derived CDR1 and CDR2 are SGHNT and YYREEE (reference sequence). There are 16 residues in the CDR3. V shed 2 bases, J shed 1 base, and the junction held 5 bases outside the gene matches. CDR3 residues: CASSFAGTMNTGELFF. The CDR3 DNA reads as TGTGCCAGCAGCTTTGCCGGGACTATGAACACCGGGGAGCTGTTTTTT.

The chain is built from TRBV18 and TRBJ2-3; TRBD1 matches 7 bases. J gave up 0 bases and V 5 bases, and 5 bases lay outside the gene matches. The length of the CDR3 is 15 residues. Per the germline V gene, CDR1 is KGHSH and CDR2 is LQKENI. CDR3 region: CASSSTGPSTDTQYF. DNA of the CDR3: TGTGCCAGCTCATCGACAGGGCCTAGCACAGATACGCAGTATTTT.

The chain links TRBV18 to TRBJ2-1, with no clear D. Trimming took off 4 bases at V and 1 base at J, with 17 bases between the two ends. The V gene's germline CDR1 is KGHSH and CDR2 LQKENI. This CDR3 region has 17 residues. The CDR3 here is CASSLELNSISYNEQFF. Written as DNA, the CDR3 is TGTGCCAGCTCACTCGAACTTAACTCCATATCCTACAATGAGCAGTTCTTC.

The chain employs TRBV3-1 (or the pseudogene TRBV3-2) and TRBJ1-1; TRBD1 matches at 7 bases. The trim removed 3 bases at V and 9 bases at J, leaving 13 bases unmatched. From germline, CDR1 is LGHDT and CDR2 YNNKEL (reference sequence). The CDR3 spans 15 residues. CDR3 nucleotide sequence: TGTGCCAGCAGCCAGAGAGGGGGCGAGACCTTTAAAGCTTTCTTT. Translation gives CASSQRGGETFKAFF.

The V gene is TRBV4-1, the J gene TRBJ2-7, with 7 bases lining up with TRBD1. Germline CDR1 MGHRA, CDR2 YSYEKL. V trimming: 6 bases; J trimming: 1 base; junction bases outside the gene matches: 9. The CDR3 sequence is 15 residues long. The chain's CDR3 is CASSYSTGRSYEQYF. The CDR3 DNA is TGCGCCAGCAGTTATTCGACAGGGCGGTCCTACGAGCAGTACTTC.

The gene calls are TRBV18 and TRBJ2-7; D gene unclear. The V and J ends lost 4 bases and 2 bases respectively, with 12 bases between them. The CDR3 contains 14 residues. CDR1 is KGHSH, CDR2 LQKENI, per germline. CDR3 protein: CASSLDAAAYEQYF. CDR3 DNA: TGTGCCAGCTCACTAGACGCCGCGGCCTACGAGCAGTACTTC. The entire variable domain, with the rest obtained from reference TRBV18 and TRBJ2-7, is as follows: NAGVMQNPRHLVRRRGQEARLRCSPMKGHSHVYWYRQLPEEGLKFMVYLQKENIIDESGMPKERFSAEFPKEGPSILRIQQVVRGDSAAYFCASSLDAAAYEQYFGPGTRLTVT.

The chain employs TRBV6-1 and TRBJ1-2; 9 nucleotides line up with TRBD1. The CDR3 consists of 14 residues. V lost 3 bases to trimming and J lost 8 bases; unmatched junction nucleotides: 7. Looked up from germline, CDR1 is MNHNS and CDR2 is SASEGT. The CDR3 protein is CASSETTGGDGYTF. CDR3 DNA: TGTGCCAGCAGTGAGACTACAGGGGGCGACGGCTACACCTTC.

The chain combines TRBV19 with TRBJ1-2, with 10 positions matching TRBD1. Per the germline V gene, CDR1 is LNHDA and CDR2 is SQIVND (reference sequence). V was clipped by 7 bases and J by 4 bases; unmatched bases: 9. The CDR3 spans 15 residues. The CDR3 bases are TGTGCCAGTACCCTAACCGGGACAGGGGTCTATGGCTACACCTTC. It specifies CASTLTGTGVYGYTF.

The chain employs TRBV19 and TRBJ2-3, with 10 bases fitting TRBD2. Per the germline V gene, CDR1 is LNHDA and CDR2 is SQIVND (reference sequence). The CDR3 contains 15 residues. V lost 7 bases to trimming and J lost 3 bases; unmatched junction nucleotides: 7. In DNA form, the CDR3 reads TGTGCCAGTAAGGAGCGGGGGGGCGTGACAGATACGCAGTATTTT. It encodes CASKERGGVTDTQYF. Together with reference TRBV19 and TRBJ2-3, the CDR3 gives the full variable domain: DGGITQSPKYLFRKEGQNVTLSCEQNLNHDAMYWYRQDPGQGLRLIYYSQIVNDFQKGDIAEGYSVSREKKESFPLTVTSAQKNPTAFYLCASKERGGVTDTQYFGPGTRLTVL.

The CDR3 region is CASSLERDTEAFF. CDR3 nucleotides: TGCGCCAGCAGCTTGGAACGGGACACTGAAGCTTTCTTT. The chain recombines TRBV5-1 with TRBJ1-1; no clear D gene. The CDR3 contains 13 residues. The ends were cut back, 0 bases at V and 3 bases at J, with 6 bases in the middle. Germline assignment: CDR1 SGHRS and CDR2 YFSETQ.

This clone was recorded once. The V call is TRBV2, the J call TRBJ1-6, with 9 bases aligning to TRBD1. The germline V gene has CDR1 SNHLY and CDR2 FYNNEI. The CDR3 is made up of 12 amino acids. The junction had 2 bases not matched to a gene; V was cut back by 10 bases and J by 7 bases. In DNA form, the CDR3 reads TGTGCCACCGGGACAGGGAATTCACCCCTCCACTTT. It codes for CATGTGNSPLHF.

The chain carries TRBV6-1 and TRBJ2-1; no definite D call. Between the trimmed V and J ends, which lost 2 bases and 15 bases, there was a span of 11 bases. The CDR3 totals 11 residues. Germline assignment: CDR1 MNHNS and CDR2 SASEGT. As DNA, the CDR3 is TGTGCCAGCAGTGAATTAGGAGTGCCGTTCTTC. This gives the protein CASSELGVPFF.

The genes are TRBV5-1 and TRBJ1-6; D is undetermined. This CDR3 region has 16 residues. V was clipped by 0 bases and J by 3 bases, with 10 bases between them. CDR1 is SGHRS and CDR2 is YFSETQ in the germline V gene. As DNA, the CDR3 is TGCGCCAGCAGCTTGGTGCCCACTCGCTATAATTCACCCCTCCACTTT. This codes for CASSLVPTRYNSPLHF.

The genes are TRBV18 and TRBJ2-7, with 8 bases aligning to TRBD2. Trimming removed 3 bases from V and 5 bases from J; junction bases left unmatched: 6. Germline CDR1 KGHSH, CDR2 LQKENI. The CDR3 runs 14 residues. CDR3 region: CASSPGGGNHEQYF. For the CDR3, the DNA is TGTGCCAGCTCACCTGGCGGGGGGAACCACGAGCAGTACTTC.

The CDR3 sequence is CASTPRDRKTYEQYF. DNA of the CDR3: TGCGCCAGCACTCCCCGGGACAGGAAAACCTACGAGCAGTACTTC. The chain is built from TRBV23-1 and TRBJ2-7, with 8 nucleotides matching TRBD1. TRBV23-1 is an open reading frame whose function is uncertain. CDR3 length: 15 residues. V lost 7 bases, J lost 2 bases, and 10 bases stayed unmatched.

V and J are TRBV5-1 and TRBJ2-1; tentative D call: TRBD2 (5 bases). V shed 0 bases and J shed 3 bases, with 10 bases lying between them. Germline lookup yields CDR1 SGHRS and CDR2 YFSETQ. The CDR3 loop spans 15 amino acids. The CDR3 region has the DNA TGCGCCAGCAGCTTGGGAGGCGGGCTCTACAATGAGCAGTTCTTC. This encodes CASSLGGGLYNEQFF.

The chain recombines TRBV4-3 with TRBJ2-7; possible D gene TRBD2, 6 bases. The CDR3 contains 14 residues. V lost 5 bases and J lost 4, with 15 bases in between. The germline V gene has CDR1 LGHNA and CDR2 YSLEER. The CDR3 DNA reads TGCGCCAGCAGCGTCGCGGGGTCGGGTTACGAGCAGTACTTC. Translated: CASSVAGSGYEQYF.

The chain links TRBV5-6 to TRBJ1-3; no definite D call. CDR1 is SGHDT and CDR2 is YYEEEE in the germline V gene. CDR3 length equals 15 residues. The ends were cut back, 4 bases at V and 3 bases at J, with 14 bases in the middle. The CDR3 loop reads CASSAPGSLGNTIYF. CDR3 sequence (DNA): TGTGCCAGCAGCGCTCCCGGGAGCCTTGGAAACACCATATATTTT.

The chain carries TRBV5-1 and TRBJ2-1; 12 nucleotides line up with TRBD2. Trimming at V came to 0 bases and at J to 4 bases, leaving 2 bases not matched to a gene. Germline CDR1 reads SGHRS; CDR2 reads YFSETQ. The length of the CDR3 is 16 residues. CDR3 DNA sequence: TGCGCCAGCAGCTTGGTTGGACTAGCGGGGTACAATGAGCAGTTCTTC. Amino acid sequence: CASSLVGLAGYNEQFF.

The rearrangement links TRBV6-6 to TRBJ2-3; TRBD2 might be the D (5 bases). The CDR3 is made up of 14 amino acids. CDR1 and CDR2 from the germline V gene are MNHNY and SVGAGI (reference sequence). The germline V and J ends were trimmed by 2 bases and 0 bases, with 6 bases remaining between them. CDR3 in amino acids: CASSYGLSTDTQYF. Written as DNA, the CDR3 is TGTGCCAGCAGTTACGGACTGAGCACAGATACGCAGTATTTT.

The CDR3 here is CASSPDRGFRQETQYF. DNA of the CDR3: TGTGCCAGCAGCCCTGACAGGGGATTTCGCCAAGAGACCCAGTACTTC. The chain couples TRBV7-9 to TRBJ2-5; 8 bases match TRBD1. The germline V gene has CDR1 SEHNR and CDR2 FQNEAQ (reference sequence). This CDR3 is built from 16 residues. The V gene end was trimmed by 5 bases and the J gene end by 1 base; junction bases not matched to a gene: 9.